The T cell receptor (beta chain) described here comes from a study of neurological immune-mediated disorders. The germline gives CDR1 LGHDT, CDR2 YNNKEL (reference sequence). J gave up 6 bases and V 4 bases, and 4 bases lay outside the gene matches. CDR3 length: 14 amino acids. TCRdb processed the 5' RACE reads anew with MiXCR; each CDR3 protein has one entry. The sample comprises under 45,000 distinct CDR3 sequences, 2% to 2.5% of which are singletons, and 2.4% rests with the top ten. This clonotype was recorded at least ten times. The rearrangement joins TRBV3-1 to TRBJ1-5; 9 bases are a match to TRBD1. The receptor's source is a man between 50 and 59 years old with multiple sclerosis. The sample comprised PBMCs. In DNA form, the CDR3 reads TGTGCCAGCAGCCGGACAGGGGCGCGTCAGCCCCAGCATTTT. As protein: CASSRTGARQPQHF.